A selection of T cell receptor beta chains follows, all from one sample in a study of T cell responses to AZD1222 COVID-19 vaccine. Sequencing used immunoSEQ multiplex PCR; TCRdb keeps in-frame clones, though not all of them. The sample holds under 150,000 clones; approximately 85% are singletons and the top ten take 1.6%. The input for sequencing was peripheral blood, taken on day 0 of AZD1222 vaccination. These receptors were obtained from an adult in good health. CDR3s include the opening cysteine and the closing phenylalanine or tryptophan. The D gene is left open where the match is weak. Clone size is not always given. Where it is, it says once, few, many or a class for expanded clones.

d_call j_call v_call clone_size cdr3_nt cdr3_aa
NA TRBJ2-2 TRBV7-2 NA TGTGCCAGCAGCCGGACACACACCGGGGAGCTGTTTTTT CASSRTHTGELFF
NA TRBJ2-7 TRBV11-2 few TGTGCCAGCAGCTTATTAACTGTCTACGGGCAGTACTTC CASSLLTVYGQYF
NA TRBJ1-2 TRBV5-1 NA TGCGCCAGCAGCGAGACAGCAAACTATGGCTACACCTTC CASSETANYGYTF
TRBD1 TRBJ2-3 TRBV10-3 NA TGTGCCATCAGAGGGACAGACTCAGATACGCAGTATTTT CAIRGTDSDTQYF
NA TRBJ1-5 TRBV5-6 NA TGTGCCAGCAAGTCAGGGGAGTTAAGCAATCAGCCCCAGCATTTT CASKSGELSNQPQHF
TRBD1 TRBJ1-1 TRBV6-5 once TGTGCCAGCAGTTACCGGGGACAGGGGGCCACTGAAGCTTTCTTT CASSYRGQGATEAFF
TRBD1 TRBJ1-6 TRBV5-5 NA TGTGCCAGCACCGGGACAGGGCTAGATTCACCCCTCCACTTT CASTGTGLDSPLHF
TRBD1 TRBJ1-5 TRBV7-9 NA TGTGCCAGCAGCTCGGGACAGGGAAAACAGCCCCAGCATTTT CASSSGQGKQPQHF
NA TRBJ2-7 TRBV7-9 NA TGTGCCAGCAGCTTCTATCGGGAGCCAAACTCCTACGAGCAGTACTTC CASSFYREPNSYEQYF
TRBD1 TRBJ2-7 TRBV6-5 NA TGTGCCAGCAGTTTCGACAGGGGCAACGAGCAGTACTTC CASSFDRGNEQYF
NA TRBJ2-7 TRBV4-1 NA TGCGCCAGCAGCCAAGGTGGACGGACAGTCCCCTACGAGCAGTACTTC CASSQGGRTVPYEQYF
TRBD1 TRBJ1-1 TRBV5-1 once TGCGCCAGCAGCTTGGACAGGGGCTGGAACACTGAAGCTTTCTTT CASSLDRGWNTEAFF
NA TRBJ2-3 TRBV24-1 NA TGTGCCACCAGTGATTTGTTCGAGAGGACAGATACGCAGTATTTT CATSDLFERTDTQYF
NA TRBJ2-3 TRBV7-9 NA TGTGCCAGCACCTCCCGCTACTTCACAGATACGCAGTATTTT CASTSRYFTDTQYF
NA TRBJ2-6 TRBV5-1 NA TGCGCCAGCAGCATACCGGGGGCGGGAGGGGCCAACGTCCTGACTTTC CASSIPGAGGANVLTF
TRBD2 TRBJ2-1 TRBV11-2 NA TGTGCCAGCACCAACAAGCGGCTAGCGGGAGATGAGCAGTTCTTC CASTNKRLAGDEQFF